Each of the 17 T cell receptor beta chains below was sequenced from the same sample in a study of blood T cell repertoires in COVID-19. Assay: immunoSEQ multiplex PCR; the TCRdb copy retains only in-frame clones and omits some. The table lists over 150,000 clones, approximately 83% of them singletons. The sequencing input was peripheral blood. The receptors derive from a man aged 45-60 years with active or convalescent COVID-19.

On this clone itself: Other nucleotide sequences in the sample specify the same CDR3. V usage is TRBV7-2 and J usage is TRBJ1-6; the D is unclear. This CDR3 is built from 12 residues. Germline CDR1 reads SGHTA; CDR2 reads FQGNSA. V was pared by 4 bases and J by 10 bases, with 8 bases between. CDR3 sequence (DNA): TGTGCCAGCAGCTCCGGCGGCTCACCCCTCCACTTT. This codes for CASSSGGSPLHF.

This rearrangement joins TRBV10-1 to TRBJ2-3; TRBD2 is a possible D gene (6 bases). Germline V gene data show CDR1 as WNHNN and CDR2 as SYGVQD (reference sequence). Trimming removed 3 bases at V and 4 bases at J, with 11 bases between. CDR3 size: 14 residues. CDR3 amino acids: CASSEGGISDTQYF. As DNA, the CDR3 is TGCGCCAGCAGTGAAGGCGGGATCTCAGATACGCAGTATTTT.

The rearrangement joins TRBV5-1 to TRBJ1-2; 7 nucleotides agree with TRBD1. The germline CDR1 and CDR2 sequences are SGHRS and YFSETQ. The V gene end was trimmed by 0 bases and the J gene end by 8 bases; junction bases not matched to a gene: 4. The CDR3 has 13 residues. This CDR3 is CASSLVQGEGYTF. DNA of the CDR3: TGCGCCAGCAGCTTGGTGCAGGGGGAAGGCTACACCTTC.

This rearrangement joins TRBV5-1 to TRBJ1-1, with D tentatively TRBD1 (6 bases). The CDR3 is made up of 13 amino acids. Between the trimmed V and J ends, which lost 10 bases and 1 base, there was a span of 14 bases. CDR1 is SGHRS, CDR2 YFSETQ, per germline. CDR3 in DNA: TGCGCCGACTCAACAGGGAAGAACACTGAAGCTTTCTTT. It is translated as CADSTGKNTEAFF.

Only a few counts were recorded for this clone. The V and J genes are TRBV30 and TRBJ1-4; D gene uncertain. V was trimmed by 7 bases and J by 0 bases, leaving 15 bases between them. Germline V gene sequence: CDR1 GTSNPN, CDR2 SVGIG (reference sequence). CDR3 length equals 15 residues. Here the CDR3 reads CASSEGVATNEKLFF. The CDR3 nucleotides are TGTGCCTCTTCAGAGGGAGTCGCAACTAATGAAAAACTGTTTTTT. The complete variable domain, with remaining parts taken from reference TRBV30 and TRBJ1-4, reads SQTIHQWPATLVQPVGSPLSLECTVEGTSNPNLYWYRQAAGRGLQLLFYSVGIGQISSEVPQNLSASRPQDRQFILSSKKLLLSDSGFYLCASSEGVATNEKLFFGSGTQLSVL.

V and J are TRBV19 and TRBJ1-2, with 11 bases fitting TRBD1. CDR1 and CDR2 (germline): LNHDA, SQIVND (reference sequence). Trimming cost V 0 bases and J 6 bases; bases outside gene matches: 3. This CDR3 comprises 15 residues. CDR3 in DNA: TGTGCCAGTAGTATAGAGGGACAGGGGGTTAATGGCTACACCTTC. It translates to CASSIEGQGVNGYTF.

This clone has just a few counts. The rearrangement links TRBV7-2 to TRBJ2-3, with TRBD2 identical over 12 bases. J gave up 5 bases and V 5 bases, and 8 bases lay outside the gene matches. Germline CDR1 and CDR2: SGHTA and FQGNSA. This CDR3 region has 16 residues. The CDR3 is CASSLLAGGPKDTQYF. As DNA, the CDR3 is TGTGCCAGCAGCCTCCTAGCGGGGGGGCCTAAAGATACGCAGTATTTT. Together with reference TRBV7-2 and TRBJ2-3, the CDR3 gives the full variable domain: GAGVSQSPSNKVTEKGKDVELRCDPISGHTALYWYRQSLGQGLEFLIYFQGNSAPDKSGLPSDRFSAERTGGSVSTLTIQRTQQEDSAVYLCASSLLAGGPKDTQYFGPGTRLTVL.

The chain uses TRBV9 and TRBJ2-1; a weak D match, TRBD2 (5 bases). Germline-derived CDR1 and CDR2 are SGDLS and YYNGEE. With 4 bases removed from V and 1 base from J, the gap between germline ends came to 12 bases. This CDR3 contains 15 residues. CDR3 in amino acids: CASSPSGGSYNEQFF. As DNA, the CDR3 is TGTGCCAGCAGCCCTTCGGGCGGGTCCTACAATGAGCAGTTCTTC.

The rearrangement uses TRBV28 and TRBJ1-5; D is possibly TRBD1 (5 bases). The CDR3 loop spans 15 amino acids. In germline, CDR1 is MDHEN, CDR2 SYDVKM. V was pared by 6 bases and J by 4 bases, with 16 bases between. CDR3 amino acids: CASRIGGGGNQPQHF. CDR3 DNA: TGTGCCAGCAGAATCGGTGGGGGGGGGAATCAGCCCCAGCATTTT.

This rearrangement joins TRBV11-2 to TRBJ2-1, with 7 bases matching TRBD1. The CDR3 has 16 residues. The germline gives CDR1 SGHAT, CDR2 FQNNGV. The V segment lost 1 base and the J segment 0 bases; nucleotides outside the gene matches: 3. The CDR3 here is CASSLGQGSSYNEQFF. The CDR3 region has the DNA TGTGCCAGCAGCTTAGGACAGGGTAGCTCCTACAATGAGCAGTTCTTC.

In this sample, this clone turned up a few times. The J gene is TRBJ2-2, the V gene TRBV7-3, with TRBD1 identical over 9 bases. Losses at the gene ends were 6 bases for V and 6 bases for J; bases not matched to a gene: 2. Germline-derived CDR1 and CDR2 are SGHTA and FQGTGA. The length of the CDR3 is 13 residues. The CDR3 here is CASSNRGPGELFF. CDR3 nucleotides: TGTGCCAGCAGTAACAGGGGGCCCGGGGAGCTGTTTTTT. The variable domain in full, completed from reference TRBV7-3 and TRBJ2-2, reads GAGVSQTPSNKVTEKGKYVELRCDPISGHTALYWYRQSLGQGPEFLIYFQGTGAADDSGLPNDRFFAVRPEGSVSTLKIQRTERGDSAVYLCASSNRGPGELFFGEGSRLTVL.

The genes are TRBV7-2 and TRBJ1-5; perhaps TRBD1 as D (5 bases). The CDR3 has 15 amino acids. CDR1 is SGHTA and CDR2 is FQGNSA in the germline V gene. V lost 1 base, J lost 4 bases, and 11 bases lay in between. CDR3 residues: CASSLGPRTNQPQHF. The CDR3 coding sequence is TGTGCCAGCAGCTTAGGCCCCCGGACAAATCAGCCCCAGCATTTT.

V gene TRBV24-1 combines with J gene TRBJ2-3; 9 positions agree with TRBD1. The CDR3 is 16 amino acids. V lost 3 bases and J lost 6; bases outside the gene matches: 9. Germline CDR1 is KGHDR and CDR2 is SFDVKD. The CDR3 loop reads CATSDPTGQGFDTQYF. In DNA, the CDR3 is TGTGCCACCAGTGATCCTACGGGACAGGGATTCGATACGCAGTATTTT.

This clone was seen only once. This rearrangement joins TRBV16 to TRBJ2-7; possibly TRBD2 for D (6 bases). CDR3 length equals 15 residues. Germline V gives CDR1 KGHSY, CDR2 FQNENV. V was cut by 0 bases and J by 3 bases, with 12 bases left in between. The CDR3 here is CASSQSFGGIYEQYF. The CDR3, as DNA: TGTGCCAGCAGCCAATCCTTCGGAGGGATCTACGAGCAGTACTTC.

The chain couples TRBV19 to TRBJ2-3; tentative D call: TRBD2 (5 bases). Trimming cost V 7 bases and J 11 bases, with 22 bases left between them. Germline CDR1 is LNHDA and CDR2 is SQIVND (reference sequence). The CDR3 consists of 14 residues. The CDR3 loop reads CASNEGAVGWGQYF. The CDR3 DNA is TGTGCCAGTAATGAGGGAGCTGTGGGTTGGGGGCAGTATTTT.

The chain has TRBV7-2 and TRBJ1-2; D gene ambiguous. This CDR3 has 13 residues. V lost 2 bases to trimming and J lost 3 bases, with 7 bases between them. The germline V gene has CDR1 SGHTA and CDR2 FQGNSA. DNA for the CDR3: TGTGCCAGCAGCTTATGGTCAGACTATGGCTACACCTTC. It yields the protein CASSLWSDYGYTF. The variable domain in full, completed from reference TRBV7-2 and TRBJ1-2, reads GAGVSQSPSNKVTEKGKDVELRCDPISGHTALYWYRQSLGQGLEFLIYFQGNSAPDKSGLPSDRFSAERTGGSVSTLTIQRTQQEDSAVYLCASSLWSDYGYTFGSGTRLTVV.

The chain employs TRBV18 and TRBJ2-1; 8 positions match TRBD1. With 4 bases clipped from V and 7 bases from J, the junction kept 6 bases outside the gene matches. CDR3 length equals 14 residues. CDR1 is KGHSH, CDR2 LQKENI, per germline. The CDR3 DNA follows: TGTGCCAGCTCACTACAGGGGGTTAGGAATGAGCAGTTCTTC. Protein product: CASSLQGVRNEQFF.